A single sample is the source of the 16 T cell receptor beta chains below, sequenced in a study of T cells after yellow fever vaccination. TCRdb called the 5' RACE reads again in MiXCR, with one record for every CDR3 protein. The sample lists about 340,000 distinct CDR3 sequences; 8.5% to 10% were seen once. The sequencing used PBMCs, collected on the day of the first yellow fever vaccination. The source is a young man who received the YFV17D yellow fever vaccine.

The chain has TRBV11-2 and TRBJ2-1; perhaps TRBD1 as D (5 bases). Deletions cut 1 base from V and 2 bases from J, with 12 bases between. The CDR3 is 16 residues long. The germline gives CDR1 SGHAT, CDR2 FQNNGV. Written as DNA, the CDR3 is TGTGCCAGCAGCTTAGGTCCAGGGATCCCCTACAATGAGCAGTTCTTC. It encodes CASSLGPGIPYNEQFF.

In its sample, this clonotype was seen a few times. This chain joins TRBV5-1 and TRBJ1-2, with TRBD1 matching 8 bases. J was trimmed by 6 bases and V by 4 bases; bases with no gene match: 20. This CDR3 has 18 residues. CDR1 is SGHRS, CDR2 YFSETQ, per germline. CDR3 protein: CASSPRSGGGTGLDGYTF. The DNA for the CDR3 is TGCGCCAGCAGCCCTCGGTCCGGTGGGGGGACAGGTCTCGATGGCTACACCTTC.

The V gene is TRBV12-3 or TRBV12-4, the J gene TRBJ2-7; 7 bases align to TRBD2. Trimming removed 6 bases from V and 2 bases from J; junction bases left unmatched: 7. The CDR3 runs to 14 residues. In DNA, the CDR3 is TGTGCCAGCAGACGAATAGGGAGGGCCTACGAGCAGTACTTC. This sequence encodes CASRRIGRAYEQYF.

This clonotype was seen a few times. The chain is built from TRBV9 and TRBJ2-5, with TRBD1 matching over 7 bases. Germline CDR1 reads SGDLS; CDR2 reads YYNGEE. V was pared by 0 bases and J by 3 bases, with 2 bases of the junction left unmatched. This CDR3 has 14 amino acids. The CDR3 sequence: CASSVGQGEETQYF. For the CDR3, the DNA is TGTGCCAGCAGCGTAGGACAGGGTGAAGAGACCCAGTACTTC. The whole variable domain, filled in from reference TRBV9 and TRBJ2-5, reads DSGVTQTPKHLITATGQRVTLRCSPRSGDLSVYWYQQSLDQGLQFLIQYYNGEERAKGNILERFSAQQFPDLHSELNLSSLELGDSALYFCASSVGQGEETQYFGPGTRLLVL.

This clonotype was counted a few times. The chain carries TRBV12-3 or TRBV12-4 and TRBJ2-5, with TRBD2 as a possible D gene (7 bases). V shed 6 bases and J shed 4 bases, with 27 bases lying between them. The CDR3 totals 18 residues. The CDR3 loop is CASSQTRGGGTGGETQYF. The CDR3 bases are TGTGCCAGCAGCCAAACGAGGGGGGGGGGCACGGGAGGAGAGACCCAGTACTTC.

Points on this clonotype: At one end the junction does not follow the germline gene, possibly because of a read error. This rearrangement joins TRBV7-9 to TRBJ1-2, with a tentative D call TRBD1 (5 bases). The CDR3 runs 13 residues. Germline loops: CDR1 SEHNR, CDR2 FQNEAQ (reference sequence). The CDR3 DNA sequence: TGTGCCAGCAGCTTAGCGGCCCGGGACCTAGACTACTTC. It specifies CASSLAARDLDYF. Drawing the rest from reference TRBV7-9 and TRBJ1-2, the complete variable domain is DTGVSQNPRHKITKRGQNVTFRCDPISEHNRLYWYRQTLGQGPEFLTYFQNEAQLEKSRLLSDRFSAERPKGSFSTLEIQRTEQGDSAMYLCASSLAARDLDYFGSGTRLTVV.

This clonotype has just a few counts. The J gene is TRBJ2-3, the V gene TRBV9; D remains unclear. This CDR3 has 13 residues. Trimming shortened V by 0 bases and J by 6 bases, and 8 bases separated the two germline ends. Looked up from germline, CDR1 is SGDLS and CDR2 is YYNGEE. CDR3 bases: TGTGCCAGCAGCGTAGCCTATAAGGATACGCAGTATTTT. Translated: CASSVAYKDTQYF.

The chain uses TRBV18 and TRBJ1-1, with D uncertain. Germline assignment: CDR1 KGHSH and CDR2 LQKENI. Trimming removed 6 bases from V and 7 bases from J, with 12 bases in between. This CDR3 has 12 residues. The CDR3 sequence is CASSLVENEAFF. CDR3 nucleotides: TGTGCCAGCTCTTTGGTAGAAAATGAAGCTTTCTTT.

The chain has TRBV6-2 or TRBV6-3 and TRBJ2-2; D is possibly TRBD1 (6 bases). Trimming left V 5 bases short and J 6 bases short, with 10 bases between. CDR1 and CDR2 (germline): MNHEY, SVGEGT. CDR3 length equals 13 residues. This CDR3 is CASSKQGAGELFF. CDR3 nucleotides: TGTGCCAGCAGTAAACAGGGTGCCGGGGAGCTGTTTTTT.

This clonotype was seen at least ten times. J is TRBJ2-7 and V is TRBV15, with D possibly called TRBD1 or TRBD2 (5 bases each). Germline-derived CDR1 and CDR2 are LNHNV and YYDKDF (reference sequence). The CDR3 has 16 residues. Deletions cut 1 base from V and 2 bases from J, with 15 bases between. The CDR3 sequence: CATSRVRDRPTYEQYF. The CDR3 DNA reads as TGTGCCACCAGCAGAGTCAGGGACCGTCCCACCTACGAGCAGTACTTC.

This clonotype was recorded a few times. The chain joins TRBV10-3 to TRBJ1-5; TRBD1 is a possible D gene (5 bases). The germline V gene encodes CDR1 ENHRY and CDR2 SYGVKD. The CDR3 loop spans 15 amino acids. The V and J ends lost 7 bases and 3 bases respectively, with 16 bases between them. Here the CDR3 reads CAINLLGAANQPQHF. DNA for the CDR3: TGTGCCATCAACCTCCTAGGGGCGGCCAATCAGCCCCAGCATTTT.

In its sample, this clonotype was seen a few times. The V and J genes are TRBV6-1 and TRBJ1-5; 7 bases line up with TRBD1. The ends lost 4 bases at V and 3 bases at J; junction bases unmatched: 9. Germline CDR1 reads MNHNS; CDR2 reads SASEGT. The CDR3 loop spans 16 amino acids. Here the CDR3 reads CASSVMTGPFNQPQHF. The CDR3 bases are TGTGCCAGCAGTGTAATGACAGGGCCTTTCAATCAGCCCCAGCATTTT.

This clonotype has only a few counts. The DNA for the CDR3 is TGTGCCAGCAGGCAACAGGAGAACACTGAAGCTTTCTTT. Encoded protein: CASRQQENTEAFF. This sequence joins TRBV27 and TRBJ1-1; D is perhaps TRBD1 (5 bases). The CDR3 spans 13 residues. Germline CDR1 and CDR2: MNHEY and SMNVEV (reference sequence). V lost 6 bases to trimming and J lost 1 base, with 9 bases between them.

A few counts support this clonotype. The rearrangement links TRBV5-1 to TRBJ1-1, with D maybe TRBD1 (6 bases). Germline-derived CDR1 and CDR2 are SGHRS and YFSETQ. Trimming took off 0 bases at V and 1 base at J, with 10 bases between the two ends. The CDR3 covers 15 residues. The chain's CDR3 is CASSLEGDPNTEAFF. The CDR3 DNA reads TGCGCCAGCAGCTTGGAGGGGGATCCGAACACTGAAGCTTTCTTT.

This clonotype was seen ten or more times. J is TRBJ1-1 and V is TRBV6-5; D is uncertain. The length of the CDR3 is 16 residues. Deletions cut 0 bases from V and 7 bases from J, with 18 bases between. Germline loops: CDR1 MNHEY, CDR2 SVGAGI. The CDR3 nucleotides read TGTGCCAGCAGTTACTCCCTAGTAACTGGGAATTTTGAAGCTTTCTTT. Encoded protein: CASSYSLVTGNFEAFF.

The chain joins TRBV19 to TRBJ1-5; the D is unclear. Trimming took off 3 bases at V and 8 bases at J, with 14 bases between the two ends. This CDR3 region has 14 residues. Germline loops: CDR1 LNHDA, CDR2 SQIVND (reference sequence). The CDR3: CASSIARLVEPQHF. CDR3 in DNA: TGTGCCAGTAGTATCGCCAGGCTTGTTGAGCCCCAGCATTTT.